This paragraph reports one T cell receptor beta chain. As handled by the study authors: Amplification from reference gene primers served as the basis for estimated nucleated cell counts. The method was immunoSEQ multiplex PCR; TCRdb's version includes in-frame clones alone and lacks a portion of them. V and J calls and clone size come straight from that table; D and trimming were deduced from the DNA. The data show 83,000 or so clones, approximately 86% seen once. The sample originates from a study of blood T cell repertoires in COVID-19. Study details: From the United States, Italy and Spain came samples of acute and convalescent COVID-19.

Germline CDR1 and CDR2: MGHDK and SYGVNS. The CDR3 has 11 residues. V was clipped by 11 bases and J by 10 bases, with 12 bases between them. The rearrangement joins TRBV25-1 to TRBJ1-6; tentative D call: TRBD1 (6 bases). The source of this sequence is a man aged 80 or over with active or convalescent COVID-19. The sample consisted of peripheral blood. CDR3 nucleotide sequence: TGTGCCCGAGGGGGATCATCACCCCTCCACTTT. It translates to CARGGSSPLHF.